Detailed here is one TCR beta chain. Its specificity is not known. Gene names are mouse gene names. The read halts 4 residues ahead of the CDR3 end, with the missing end drawn from the germline J gene. This sample was taken from a study of CD8+ T cells in alopecia areata. Study details: Skin grafts from approximately 6-13-month-old C3H/HeJ donors with spontaneous alopecia were placed on approximately 7-10-week-old female C3H/HeJ mice.

Cells that came from pooled cutaneous lymph nodes were sorted using CD4, CD8alpha, NKG2D, NKG2ACE and other markers. Study outcomes and limitations: Whereas mice showed it more clearly, TCR sharing across patients was murkier, possibly because of HLA.

The CDR3 has 15 residues. Trimming shortened V by 4 bases and J by 0 bases, and 12 bases separated the two germline ends. Germline CDR1 is SGHSA and CDR2 is FRNQAP. As the sequencing template, cDNA was produced by extracting RNA and reverse transcribing it. Generated by immunoSEQ multiplex PCR, the TCRdb table keeps only in-frame clones and is missing some. Observed are roughly 260,000 clones, no singletons, with the top ten taking roughly 1.2%. The sequenced sample consisted of CD4+ T cells sorted from a lymph node. This sequence was found in a C3H/HeJ mouse with alopecia areata. The strain is characterized by the MHC haplotype H2-k. The V gene is TRBV16, the J gene TRBJ1-1; tentatively, D is TRBD1 (5 bases). The CDR3 is CASSWEDTANTEVFF. CDR3 bases read: TGTGCAAGCAGCTGGGAGGACACTGCAAACACA.